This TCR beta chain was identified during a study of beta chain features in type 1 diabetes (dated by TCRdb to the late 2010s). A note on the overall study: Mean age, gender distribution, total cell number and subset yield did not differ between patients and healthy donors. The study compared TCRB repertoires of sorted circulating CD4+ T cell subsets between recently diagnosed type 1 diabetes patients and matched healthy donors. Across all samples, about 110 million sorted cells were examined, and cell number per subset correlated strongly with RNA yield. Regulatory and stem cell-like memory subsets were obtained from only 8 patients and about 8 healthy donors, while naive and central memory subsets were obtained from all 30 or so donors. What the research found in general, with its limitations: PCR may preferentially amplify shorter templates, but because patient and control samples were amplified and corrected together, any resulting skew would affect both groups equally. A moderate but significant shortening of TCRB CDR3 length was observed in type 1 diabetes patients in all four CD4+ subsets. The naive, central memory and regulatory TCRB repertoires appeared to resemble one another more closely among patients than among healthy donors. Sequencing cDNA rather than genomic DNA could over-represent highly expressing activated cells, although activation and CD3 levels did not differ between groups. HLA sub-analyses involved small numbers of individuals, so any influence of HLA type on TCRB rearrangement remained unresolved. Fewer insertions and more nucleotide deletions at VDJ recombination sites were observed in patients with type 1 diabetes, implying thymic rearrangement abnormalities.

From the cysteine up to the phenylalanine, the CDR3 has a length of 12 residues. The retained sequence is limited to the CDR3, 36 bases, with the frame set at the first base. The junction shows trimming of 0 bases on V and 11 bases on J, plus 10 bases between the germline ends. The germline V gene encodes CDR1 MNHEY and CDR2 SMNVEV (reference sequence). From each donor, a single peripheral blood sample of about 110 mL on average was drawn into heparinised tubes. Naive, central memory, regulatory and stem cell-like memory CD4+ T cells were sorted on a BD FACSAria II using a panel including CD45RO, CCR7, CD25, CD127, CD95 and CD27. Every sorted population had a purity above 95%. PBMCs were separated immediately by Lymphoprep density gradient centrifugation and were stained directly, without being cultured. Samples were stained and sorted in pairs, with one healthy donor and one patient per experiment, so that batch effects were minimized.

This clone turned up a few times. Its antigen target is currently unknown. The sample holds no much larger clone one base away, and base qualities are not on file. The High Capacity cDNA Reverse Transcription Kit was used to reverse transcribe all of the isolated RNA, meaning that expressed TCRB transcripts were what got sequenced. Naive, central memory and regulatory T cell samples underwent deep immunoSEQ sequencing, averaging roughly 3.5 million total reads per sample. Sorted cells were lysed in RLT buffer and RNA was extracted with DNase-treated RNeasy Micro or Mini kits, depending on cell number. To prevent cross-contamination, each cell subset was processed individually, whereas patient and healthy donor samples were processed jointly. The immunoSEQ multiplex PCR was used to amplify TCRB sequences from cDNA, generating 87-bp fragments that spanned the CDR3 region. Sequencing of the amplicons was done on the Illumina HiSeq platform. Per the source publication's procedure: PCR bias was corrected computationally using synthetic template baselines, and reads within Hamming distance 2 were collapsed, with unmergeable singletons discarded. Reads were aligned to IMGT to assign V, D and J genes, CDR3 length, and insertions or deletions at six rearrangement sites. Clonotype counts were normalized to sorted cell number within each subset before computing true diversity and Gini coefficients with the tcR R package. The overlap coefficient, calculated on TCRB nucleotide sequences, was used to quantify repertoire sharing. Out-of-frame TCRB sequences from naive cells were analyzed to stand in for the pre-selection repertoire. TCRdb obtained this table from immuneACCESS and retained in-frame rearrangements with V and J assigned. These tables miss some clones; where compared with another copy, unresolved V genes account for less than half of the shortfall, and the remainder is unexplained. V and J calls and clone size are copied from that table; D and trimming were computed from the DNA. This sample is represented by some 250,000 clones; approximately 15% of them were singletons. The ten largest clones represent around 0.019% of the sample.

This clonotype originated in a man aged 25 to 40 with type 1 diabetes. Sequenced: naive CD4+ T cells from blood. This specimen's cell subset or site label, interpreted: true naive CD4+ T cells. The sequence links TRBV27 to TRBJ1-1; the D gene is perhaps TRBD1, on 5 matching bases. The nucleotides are TGTGCCAGCAGTTTATCTGGGACTGCGGCTTTCTTT. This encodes CASSLSGTAAFF.